The present T cell receptor (beta chain) was sequenced within a study of T cells in tumors after PD-1 blockade. CDR1 is LGHNA and CDR2 is YNFKEQ in the germline V gene. The V end was cut by 10 bases, the J end by 2 bases, with 12 bases between. The CDR3 consists of 12 residues. Measured with immunoSEQ multiplex PCR; TCRdb has only the in-frame clones, and not every one. The table records approximately 50,000 clones, around 80% of them present only once. The J gene is TRBJ2-7, the V gene TRBV4-2, with D unresolved. The receptor comes from a human donor with advanced basal cell or squamous cell carcinoma (not recorded which). Sample: PBMCs, taken before anti-PD-1 therapy. In nucleotides, the CDR3 is TGTGCCACCCCTTTAACAGCCTACGAGCAGTACTTC. Translated, it gives CATPLTAYEQYF.